Below, 26 T cell receptor beta chains from the same sample are listed, as sequenced in a study of technical replicates of blood from several donors. TCRdb's copy holds only in-frame clones and misses some; the assay was immunoSEQ multiplex PCR. The data contain roughly 60,000 clones, less than 90% of them singletons. The source material was PBMCs. The receptor set was obtained from a human donor in good health. Some clones in this sample may be carry-over from other donors' samples.

This chain uses TRBV12-2 with TRBJ2-1; the table's D call TRBD2 went unverified against the DNA. TRBV12-2 is described as a pseudogene. This CDR3 has 17 residues. As DNA, the CDR3 is TGTGCAAGTCGCCCGGCGGGACTAGCGGGAGGAGCACGGAGCTCGTTCTTC. Protein: CASRPAGLAGGARSSFF.

For this clone: The conserved phenylalanine or tryptophan normally closing the CDR3 is absent here, so this likely arose from a read error. The limits of the CDR3 on the DNA are not certain, so only TCRdb's listed CDR3 is given. The chain combines TRBV5-1 with TRBJ1-2. The CDR3 numbers 8 amino acids, ends counted. CDR1 and CDR2 from the germline V gene are SGHRS and YFSETQ. The CDR3 loop reads CASSLLSL.

V is TRBV2 and J is TRBJ1-1, with 8 bases aligning to TRBD1. Germline V gene lookup returns CDR1 SNHLY and CDR2 FYNNEI. The CDR3 has 15 residues. Trimming took 7 bases from V and 7 from J; bases not matched to a gene: 14. CDR3 in amino acids: CASTFGGQAALEAFF. As DNA, the CDR3 is TGTGCCAGCACCTTTGGGGGACAGGCAGCCCTTGAAGCTTTCTTT.

The chain couples TRBV29-1 to TRBJ2-7; 9 bases fit TRBD1. The germline V gene has CDR1 SQVTM and CDR2 ANQGSEA. V gave up 2 bases and J gave up 2 bases; unmatched junction bases: 7. The CDR3 runs 15 residues. CDR3 sequence reads: CSVERAGQGTYEQYF. The CDR3 coding sequence is TGCAGCGTTGAAAGGGCGGGACAGGGAACCTACGAGCAGTACTTC.

This chain uses TRBV7-2 with TRBJ2-5; possibly TRBD2 for D (5 bases). The length of the CDR3 is 16 residues. Per the germline V gene, CDR1 is SGHTA and CDR2 is FQGNSA. Trimming left V 2 bases short and J 5 bases short, with 18 bases between. The CDR3 DNA follows: TGTGCCAGCAGCTTAACGATCTCTGCCAGAGGGGAGACCCAGTACTTC. Translated, it gives CASSLTISARGETQYF.

The chain carries TRBV5-1 and TRBJ1-2; possible D gene TRBD1, 5 bases. Germline CDR1 and CDR2: SGHRS and YFSETQ. V was cut by 1 base and J by 1 base, with 11 bases left in between. CDR3 size: 15 residues. The CDR3 sequence is CASSLKSDNNYGYTF. The CDR3 DNA reads as TGCGCCAGCAGCTTGAAGTCGGACAATAACTATGGCTACACCTTC.

The chain carries TRBV7-6 and TRBJ2-1; D is uncertain. V was clipped by 3 bases and J by 5 bases, with 5 bases between them. Germline assignment: CDR1 SGHVS and CDR2 FNYEAQ. The CDR3 spans 12 residues. CDR3 region: CASSFQDNEQFF. For the CDR3, the DNA is TGTGCCAGCAGCTTCCAGGACAATGAGCAGTTCTTC.

CDR3 in DNA: TGTGCCAGCAGCTCATTGGACAGGGTAGATTCACCCCTCCACTTT. It yields the protein CASSSLDRVDSPLHF. The chain carries TRBV7-9 and TRBJ1-6; 8 bases match TRBD1. The length of the CDR3 is 15 residues. The germline gives CDR1 SEHNR, CDR2 FQNEAQ (reference sequence). V trimming: 4 bases; J trimming: 8 bases; junction bases outside the gene matches: 7.

J is TRBJ2-5 and V is TRBV27; possibly TRBD2 for D (5 bases). This CDR3 contains 16 residues. V gave up 0 bases and J gave up 5 bases, with 16 bases separating them. Germline V CDR1 and CDR2: MNHEY, SMNVEV (reference sequence). The CDR3 sequence: CASSLSQTGVLETQYF. Here the CDR3 DNA reads TGTGCCAGCAGTTTATCACAGACCGGGGTTCTTGAGACCCAGTACTTC.

The DNA for the CDR3 is TGTGCCATCAGTTTAGCGGGAGGACTAAATGAGCAGTTCTTC. Encoded protein: CAISLAGGLNEQFF. The J gene is TRBJ2-1, the V gene TRBV10-3; 10 nucleotides agree with TRBD2. Trimming at V came to 5 bases and at J to 7 bases, leaving 5 bases not matched to a gene. The germline V gene encodes CDR1 ENHRY and CDR2 SYGVKD. CDR3 length: 14 amino acids.

Here the CDR3 DNA reads TGCGCCAGCAGCTTGGGGACTAGCGGGAGTTTCCCCTACGAGCAGTACTTC. Translation: CASSLGTSGSFPYEQYF. The chain carries TRBV5-1 and TRBJ2-7; TRBD2 agrees at 13 bases. The V gene's germline CDR1 is SGHRS and CDR2 YFSETQ. The V gene end was trimmed by 0 bases and the J gene end by 2 bases; junction bases not matched to a gene: 5. The CDR3 spans 17 residues.

The V and J genes are TRBV5-1 and TRBJ2-7; 9 bases match TRBD1. Germline V gene data show CDR1 as SGHRS and CDR2 as YFSETQ. The length of the CDR3 is 11 residues. Losses at the gene ends were 8 bases for V and 6 bases for J; bases not matched to a gene: 3. CDR3 residues: CASGTGFEQYF. The DNA of the CDR3 is TGCGCCAGTGGGACAGGGTTCGAGCAGTACTTC.

The sample holds one count of this clone. This sequence joins TRBV7-2 and TRBJ2-5, with TRBD2 matching 14 bases. Germline assignment: CDR1 SGHTA and CDR2 FQGNSA. Trimming took 2 bases from V and 5 from J; bases not matched to a gene: 7. The CDR3 is made up of 17 amino acids. The CDR3, as DNA: TGTGCCAGCAGCTTAAGACTAGCGGGGGGGCGGATCGAGACCCAGTACTTC. Translating it yields CASSLRLAGGRIETQYF.

Written as DNA, the CDR3 is TGCAGTGCCTGGGGGGGGGAGACCCAGTACTTC. Amino acids: CSAWGGETQYF. The rearrangement uses TRBV20-1 and TRBJ2-5; 7 nucleotides line up with TRBD2. This CDR3 region has 11 residues. The V gene's germline CDR1 is DFQATT and CDR2 SNEGSKA (reference sequence). J gave up 5 bases and V 6 bases, and 3 bases lay outside the gene matches.

This chain links TRBV4-3 with TRBJ2-3; TRBD1 agrees at 7 bases. The CDR3 has 14 residues. V was pared by 3 bases and J by 4 bases, with 4 bases of the junction left unmatched. Germline assignment: CDR1 LGHNA and CDR2 YSLEER. The CDR3 DNA reads TGCGCCAGCAGCCATGACAGGGTGGCAGATACGCAGTATTTT. Its protein is CASSHDRVADTQYF.

J is TRBJ2-5 and V is TRBV6-6; D is unclear. The V end was cut by 7 bases, the J end by 4 bases, with 13 bases between. The CDR3 extends over 13 amino acids. The germline V gene encodes CDR1 MNHNY and CDR2 SVGAGI (reference sequence). The CDR3 here is CASTPVSGETQYF. CDR3 coding DNA: TGTGCCAGCACCCCAGTTTCGGGAGAGACCCAGTACTTC.

The rearrangement links TRBV7-3 to TRBJ2-5; 10 nucleotides line up with TRBD2. The CDR3 spans 16 residues. Germline CDR1 SGHTA, CDR2 FQGTGA. The trim removed 4 bases at V and 2 bases at J, leaving 7 bases unmatched. The CDR3 DNA is TGTGCCAGCAGCTCAGGAGTAGCGGGGGGTCAAGAGACCCAGTACTTC. As protein: CASSSGVAGGQETQYF.

This clone came up once. This chain joins TRBV4-3 and TRBJ2-7; 8 bases fit TRBD1. CDR3 length equals 14 residues. Germline V gene data show CDR1 as LGHNA and CDR2 as YSLEER. Germline trimming cut 5 bases from V and 2 bases from J; bases unmatched to any gene: 5. The CDR3 spells CASSAGTGPYEQYF. The CDR3 DNA sequence: TGCGCCAGCAGCGCCGGGACAGGCCCCTACGAGCAGTACTTC.

The V gene is TRBV5-6, the J gene TRBJ2-3; the D gene is possibly TRBD1 (5 bases). V was shortened by 2 bases and J by 1 base, with 11 bases between the two germline ends. The CDR3 totals 15 residues. Germline values: CDR1 SGHDT, CDR2 YYEEEE. In nucleotides, the CDR3 is TGTGCCAGCAGCTTAATGGGGCTCCGCACAGATACGCAGTATTTT. Translation: CASSLMGLRTDTQYF.

J is TRBJ2-1 and V is TRBV11-1, with a tentative D call TRBD1 (6 bases). The CDR3 loop spans 15 amino acids. Trimming cost V 3 bases and J 12 bases, with 21 bases left between them. Looked up from germline, CDR1 is SGHAT and CDR2 is FQDESV (reference sequence). DNA of the CDR3: TGTGCCAGCAGCTTCCAATACGGGTCGCCCAGGGGGCAGTTCTTC. Protein sequence: CASSFQYGSPRGQFF.

The V gene is TRBV5-5, the J gene TRBJ2-3, with 8 bases fitting TRBD2. Trimming at V came to 2 bases and at J to 0 bases, leaving 5 bases not matched to a gene. CDR3 length: 16 amino acids. Germline V gene lookup returns CDR1 SGHKS and CDR2 YYEKEE (reference sequence). CDR3 region: CASSFSSSGSTDTQYF. CDR3 DNA: TGTGCCAGCAGCTTTTCTTCTAGCGGGAGCACAGATACGCAGTATTTT.

This clone was picked up one time. V usage is TRBV2 and J usage is TRBJ2-5; tentative D call: TRBD2 (6 bases). This CDR3 contains 15 residues. Germline V gives CDR1 SNHLY, CDR2 FYNNEI. Deletions cut 0 bases from V and 1 base from J, with 9 bases between. In nucleotides, the CDR3 is TGTGCCAGCAGTGAAGCGTGGGACTTCCAAGAGACCCAGTACTTC. Translated, it gives CASSEAWDFQETQYF.

V usage is TRBV7-9 and J usage is TRBJ2-1; TRBD2 is a possible D gene (5 bases). V lost 3 bases and J lost 8, with 11 bases in between. The germline V gene has CDR1 SEHNR and CDR2 FQNEAQ (reference sequence). This CDR3 is built from 13 residues. CDR3 amino acids: CASSFFREDEQFF. The CDR3 DNA reads as TGTGCCAGCAGCTTTTTCCGGGAAGATGAGCAGTTCTTC.

The chain carries TRBV5-3 and TRBJ2-5, with a tentative D call TRBD2 (6 bases). TRBV5-3 is an ORF, and what it does is uncertain. Trimming shortened V by 1 base and J by 0 bases, and 22 bases separated the two germline ends. CDR3 length: 19 amino acids. The CDR3 bases are TGTGCCAGAAGCTTGTGGAGGGGCACGACAAAGTTGGACCAAGAGACCCAGTACTTC. Amino acid sequence: CARSLWRGTTKLDQETQYF.

This chain joins TRBV25-1 and TRBJ2-7; 9 bases fit TRBD1. Germline values: CDR1 MGHDK, CDR2 SYGVNS. V was pared by 9 bases and J by 3 bases, with 12 bases of the junction left unmatched. The CDR3 extends over 15 amino acids. In DNA form, the CDR3 reads TGTGCCAGTCCCGGAGGAGGGACAGGGTGCTACGAGCAGTACTTC. Translated: CASPGGGTGCYEQYF.

The chain employs TRBV19 and TRBJ1-2; 10 bases fit TRBD1. CDR1 is LNHDA, CDR2 SQIVND, per germline (reference sequence). CDR3 length: 14 amino acids. The J segment lost 7 bases and the V segment lost 5 bases, leaving 7 bases of the junction unmatched. CDR3 DNA sequence: TGTGCCAGTAGTCCTGGACAGGGGGTGGTTGGCTACACCTTC. Protein product: CASSPGQGVVGYTF.